This is a list of T cell receptor beta chains from one sample in a study of T cell responses to AZD1222 COVID-19 vaccine. Data came from immunoSEQ multiplex PCR; TCRdb stores just in-frame clones and leaves some out. The table includes approximately 150,000 clones, 88% detected once. The source material was peripheral blood, sampled 28 days after the second dose of the MenACWY control vaccine. These receptors were obtained from an adult who received the MenACWY meningococcal vaccine as a control. Each CDR3 is given with its conserved first and last residue. A D gene is named only where the DNA matches it firmly. The listing skips clone size in some rows; elsewhere it reads once, few, many or a size class.

CDR3 | DNA | V | D | J | size
CASSYSPSEIHF | TGTGCCAGCAGTTACTCGCCGTCGGAAATCCACTTT | TRBV6-6 | NA | TRBJ1-6 | NA
CASSNPGPGHNEQFF | TGCGCCAGCAGCAATCCGGGGCCCGGGCATAATGAGCAGTTCTTC | TRBV5-1 | NA | TRBJ2-1 | NA
CASSSPTGPYTSTDTQYF | TGTGCCAGCAGCTCCCCGACAGGGCCTTACACTAGCACAGATACGCAGTATTTT | TRBV11-3 | TRBD1 | TRBJ2-3 | NA
CASSASTGTDTQYF | TGTGCCAGCAGCGCCTCAACGGGAACGGATACGCAGTATTTT | TRBV5-6 | NA | TRBJ2-3 | once
CASSPRETVSYVMSNLLSYEQYF | TGTGCCAGCAGTCCACGGGAAACGGTGTCATATGTCATGTCTAATCTCCTCTCCTACGAGCAGTACTTC | TRBV6-6 | NA | TRBJ2-7 | NA
CASSEYTEAFF | TGTGCCAGCAGTGAGTACACTGAAGCTTTCTTT | TRBV25-1 | NA | TRBJ1-1 | once
CASSLSGGAGFTDTQYF | TGTGCCAGCAGTTTAAGTGGTGGGGCTGGGTTCACAGATACGCAGTATTTT | TRBV28 | NA | TRBJ2-3 | NA
CASSPVPGNTIYF | TGCGCCAGCAGCCCCGTCCCAGGAAACACCATATATTTT | TRBV4-3 | NA | TRBJ1-3 | few
CASSLVAEQYF | TGTGCCAGCAGTTTAGTAGCCGAGCAGTACTTC | TRBV12-3/TRBV12-4 | NA | TRBJ2-7 | NA
CATSKLELAGNEQFF | TGTGCCACCAGCAAGTTAGAACTAGCGGGAAATGAGCAGTTCTTC | TRBV15 | TRBD2 | TRBJ2-1 | once
CASSPDRNYGYTF | TGTGCCAGCAGCCCGGACAGGAACTATGGCTACACCTTC | TRBV6-5 | TRBD1 | TRBJ1-2 | NA
CASSAGTVSGNTIYF | TGTGCCAGCAGCGCCGGGACAGTCTCTGGAAACACCATATATTTT | TRBV11-3 | TRBD1 | TRBJ1-3 | NA
CASSHRQAYEQYF | TGTGCCAGCAGCCACCGACAAGCCTACGAGCAGTACTTC | TRBV7-2 | NA | TRBJ2-7 | NA
CASSSYPQGYDYGYTF | TGTGCCAGCAGCTCCTACCCTCAGGGATACGACTATGGCTACACCTTC | TRBV7-2 | NA | TRBJ1-2 | NA
CATSDFNSASYNEQFF | TGTGCCACCAGTGATTTTAATAGCGCCTCCTACAATGAGCAGTTCTTC | TRBV24-1 | NA | TRBJ2-1 | NA
CASSSDPGTGRNEQYF | TGCGCCAGCAGCTCCGACCCCGGGACAGGTAGAAACGAGCAGTACTTC | TRBV5-1 | TRBD1 | TRBJ2-7 | NA
CASRALGTENSPLHF | TGTGCCAGCAGAGCCCTCGGGACAGAGAATTCACCCCTCCACTTT | TRBV9 | TRBD1 | TRBJ1-6 | NA